Described below is a single TCR beta chain sequence and its context. The antigen is unknown. This entry belongs to a study of T cells in Graves' hyperthyroidism and ophthalmopathy. Diagnoses rested on clinical symptoms, serum thyroxine and TRAb, thyroid ultrasound and orbital computed tomography. PBMCs were obtained from approximately 9.2 ml fresh peripheral blood. The CDR3 regions of TCR beta were amplified from RNA transcripts. Initially, a first-round RT-PCR of the TCR CDR3 employed the HTBI primer set. In TCRdb, the multiplex PCR reads were re-called with MiXCR into one record per CDR3 protein. The data show about 840,000 distinct CDR3 sequences, over 35% seen once. The CDR3 consists of 14 residues. Unmatched junction bases numbered 9, after V lost 7 bases and J lost 11 bases. Germline-derived CDR1 and CDR2 are LNHDA and SQIVND (reference sequence). Study outcomes and limitations: Expanded thyroid clonotypes (above 0.001) were mostly also found in blood.

This receptor was obtained from a man between 18 and 29 years old with Graves' hyperthyroidism. The chain is built from TRBV19 and TRBJ1-6; 9 bases agree with TRBD1. The specimen was blood. The CDR3 is CASKAGTGYAPLHF. The CDR3 coding sequence is TGTGCCAGTAAGGCTGGGACAGGGTACGCACCCCTCCACTTT. Full variable domain (outside the CDR3, taken from reference TRBV19 and TRBJ1-6): DGGITQSPKYLFRKEGQNVTLSCEQNLNHDAMYWYRQDPGQGLRLIYYSQIVNDFQKGDIAEGYSVSREKKESFPLTVTSAQKNPTAFYLCASKAGTGYAPLHFGNGTRLTVT.